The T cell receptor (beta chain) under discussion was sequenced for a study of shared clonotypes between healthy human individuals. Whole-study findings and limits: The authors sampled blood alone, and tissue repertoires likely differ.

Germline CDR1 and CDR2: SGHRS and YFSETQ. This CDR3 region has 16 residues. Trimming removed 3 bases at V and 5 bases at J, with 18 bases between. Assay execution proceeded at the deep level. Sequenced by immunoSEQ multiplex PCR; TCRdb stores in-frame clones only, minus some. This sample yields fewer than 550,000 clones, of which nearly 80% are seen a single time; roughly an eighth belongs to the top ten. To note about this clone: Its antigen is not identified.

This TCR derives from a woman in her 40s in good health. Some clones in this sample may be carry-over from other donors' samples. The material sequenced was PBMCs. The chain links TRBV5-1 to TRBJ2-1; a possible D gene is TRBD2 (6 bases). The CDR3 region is CASSWEAGVSHNEQFF. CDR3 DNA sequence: TGCGCCAGCAGCTGGGAGGCGGGTGTTTCCCACAATGAGCAGTTCTTC.